These T cell receptor beta chains were read from a single sample in a study of shared T cell receptors in the human thymus. Only in-frame clones appear in the TCRdb table, and some are missing; sequencing was by immunoSEQ multiplex PCR. The sample contains roughly 560,000 clones, more than 75% of which appear only once. These data also formed part of another study, on human thymus T cells.

Sample: thymocytes. The source is a boy less than two years old with a congenital heart defect. The CDR3 runs from the conserved cysteine through the conserved F or W. Fields, in order: D gene, clone size, V gene, J gene, CDR3 DNA, CDR3 protein. A D gene is named only where the DNA matches it firmly. A row's size may be missing; if present it is once, few, many or a size class.

TRBD2	few	TRBV7-2	TRBJ2-5	TGTGCCAGCAGTTATCGCCGGACTAGCGGGAGGGGTAATCAAGAGACCCAGTACTTC	CASSYRRTSGRGNQETQYF
NA	NA	TRBV7-9	TRBJ1-3	TGTGCCAGCAGCTTAGCGCTTCAGGGAAGGGGAAACACCATATATTTT	CASSLALQGRGNTIYF
TRBD2	NA	TRBV6-5	TRBJ2-7	TGTGCCACCTACGGTTCTAGCGGAGACTCCTACGAGCAGTACTTC	CATYGSSGDSYEQYF
TRBD2	once	TRBV30	TRBJ2-1	TGTGCCTGGACCTGGCGGGAGTTTGGTGAGCAGTTCTTC	CAWTWREFGEQFF
NA	NA	TRBV6-5	TRBJ2-3	TGTGCCAGCAGTTACTCTCGCGGGTCTAGCACAGATACGCAGTATTTT	CASSYSRGSSTDTQYF
NA	NA	TRBV6-5	TRBJ2-7	TGTGCCAGCAGGTGTTATGAGGGCAGCTCCTACGAGCAGTACTTC	CASRCYEGSSYEQYF
NA	NA	TRBV10-3	TRBJ1-1	TGTGCCATCAGTGAATGGAGCATGAACACTGAAGCTTTCTTT	CAISEWSMNTEAFF
NA	NA	TRBV27	TRBJ2-7	TGTGCCAGCAGTTTAAGTGGCCGGGGAAGGGAGCAGTACTTC	CASSLSGRGREQYF
NA	NA	TRBV11-2	TRBJ2-1	TGTGCCAGCGGGCCCAGTTGGGTTATTACCAATGAGCAGTTCTTC	CASGPSWVITNEQFF
NA	few	TRBV7-9	TRBJ2-1	TGTGCCAGCAGCACCCAGGGCTCCTACAATGAGCAGTTCTTC	CASSTQGSYNEQFF
NA	once	TRBV11-1	TRBJ2-7	TGTGCCAGCAGCTTCTGGGGCCTGAGCTCCTACGAGCAGTACTTC	CASSFWGLSSYEQYF
NA	NA	TRBV5-1	TRBJ2-7	TGCGCCAGCAGCTCCCGGGACTGGAACTACGAGCAGTACTTC	CASSSRDWNYEQYF
TRBD2	NA	TRBV7-2	TRBJ2-1	TGTGCCAGCAGCCCCTGGAGCGGGAGGATGAATGAGCAGTTCTTC	CASSPWSGRMNEQFF
NA	NA	TRBV7-2	TRBJ2-2	TGTGCCAGCAGCTTGGAGCGCCCGAACACCGGGGAGCTGTTTTTT	CASSLERPNTGELFF
NA	NA	TRBV14	TRBJ2-5	TGTGCCAGCAGCCGACGGGGTGAGACCCAGTACTTC	CASSRRGETQYF
NA	NA	TRBV15	TRBJ1-5	TGTGCCACCAGCAGAGATAGAGGTGTGGGACATCACCCTCAATATAGCAATCAGCCCCAGCATTTT	CATSRDRGVGHHPQYSNQPQHF
TRBD2	NA	TRBV10-3	TRBJ2-7	TGTGCCATCAGTGAGAAGAGAGCGGGAGGAATCCTCCACGAGCAGTACTTC	CAISEKRAGGILHEQYF
NA	few	TRBV7-9	TRBJ1-1	TGTGCCAGCAGCTTAACTCAGGGTAAAGGGAACACTGAAGCTTTCTTT	CASSLTQGKGNTEAFF
NA	NA	TRBV6-1	TRBJ2-2	TGTGCCAGCAGTGAAGGAAAGCGGACCGGGGAGCTGTTTTTT	CASSEGKRTGELFF
TRBD1	few	TRBV4-2	TRBJ1-5	TGTGCCAGCAGCCAAGATTCGTGGCCGGGACAGGGTCCAAGGGATAGCAATCAGCCCCAGCATTTT	CASSQDSWPGQGPRDSNQPQHF
NA	NA	TRBV29-1	TRBJ2-1	TGCAGCGTTGAAGTTGGTCTAGCGAATGGCTACAATGAGCAGTTCTTC	CSVEVGLANGYNEQFF
NA	few	TRBV6-4	TRBJ1-1	TGTGCCAGCAGTGACTCGAACCAGATAAACACTGAAGCTTTCTTT	CASSDSNQINTEAFF
NA	few	TRBV7-3	TRBJ2-5	TGTGCCAGCAGCCCAAAAGGAGGTTCTCGCAAAGAGACCCAGTACTTC	CASSPKGGSRKETQYF
NA	NA	TRBV5-4	TRBJ2-7	TGTGCCAGCAGCCCGGAGGCTAGTTTGTACGAGCAGTACTTC	CASSPEASLYEQYF
TRBD2	NA	TRBV18	TRBJ2-1	TGTGCCAGCACTCGCGAGAAGCGGGAGTGGGACGGACCCTACAATGAGCAGTTCTTC	CASTREKREWDGPYNEQFF
TRBD1	NA	TRBV10-3	TRBJ2-7	TGTGCCATCAGTGCCCTACAGGGGGGCAGATCGGGGGACGAGCAGTACTTC	CAISALQGGRSGDEQYF
NA	NA	TRBV10-3	TRBJ1-2	TGTGCCATCAGTGACCAGGGAAACTATGGCTACACCTTC	CAISDQGNYGYTF
NA	NA	TRBV27	TRBJ1-3	TGTGCCAGCAGTTTAGGGGGCGGGGGATCTGGAAACACCATATATTTT	CASSLGGGGSGNTIYF
TRBD2	NA	TRBV13	TRBJ2-1	TGTGCCAGCAGACGCGGCGGGGCGGGAGGCTCCTACAATGAGCAGTTCTTC	CASRRGGAGGSYNEQFF
TRBD2	NA	TRBV18	TRBJ2-7	TGTGCCAGCTCACCCTGGGAGGGGCCCTACGAGCAGTACTTC	CASSPWEGPYEQYF
TRBD2	NA	TRBV11-2	TRBJ2-2	TGTGCCAGCAGCCCCCTTTCGCTAGCGGGAGGGGACACCGGGGAGCTGTTTTTT	CASSPLSLAGGDTGELFF
TRBD2	NA	TRBV7-3	TRBJ2-2	TGTGCCAGCAGCTTAATAGCAGGGGCTAGCGGGAATTACACCGGGGAGCTGTTTTTT	CASSLIAGASGNYTGELFF
NA	few	TRBV4-3	TRBJ1-5	TGCGCCAGCGGGAGGGATAGCAATCAGCCCCAGCATTTT	CASGRDSNQPQHF
NA	NA	TRBV4-1	TRBJ2-3	TGCGCCAGCAGGCTGGGGCGGGATAGTACAGATACGCAGTATTTT	CASRLGRDSTDTQYF
TRBD1	NA	TRBV6-9	TRBJ1-1	TGTGCCAGCAGCCACAGGGGGGACACTGAAGCTTTCTTT	CASSHRGDTEAFF
TRBD2	few	TRBV5-1	TRBJ2-1	TGCGCCAGCAGCTGTTCGCCCGATCTAGCGGGACCCCACAATGAGCAGTTCTTC	CASSCSPDLAGPHNEQFF
NA	NA	TRBV5-1	TRBJ2-1	TGCGCCAGCAGCTCTTCGCCTAGGGGTAGGAATGAGCAGTTCTTC	CASSSSPRGRNEQFF
TRBD1	NA	TRBV29-1	TRBJ2-7	TGCAGCGTGTGGACAGGGCCCTCCTACGAGCAGTACTTC	CSVWTGPSYEQYF
NA	NA	TRBV6-4	TRBJ2-3	TGTGCCAGCAGTGACATGCCAGGGAGGACAGATACGCAGTATTTT	CASSDMPGRTDTQYF
NA	NA	TRBV6-6	TRBJ2-5	TGTGCCAGCAGCCACCACCTGACTAGGTGGCTGGAGACCCAGTACTTC	CASSHHLTRWLETQYF
TRBD2	NA	TRBV5-4	TRBJ2-3	TGTGCCAGCAGCTTACCAACTAGCGGGAATCGACCAGATACGCAGTATTTT	CASSLPTSGNRPDTQYF
NA	few	TRBV6-6	TRBJ2-2	TGTGCCAGCAGTATCCGGACAGCCTCGAGCACCGGGGAGCTGTTTTTT	CASSIRTASSTGELFF
TRBD2	few	TRBV27	TRBJ2-7	TGTGCCAGCCGGTCGGTAGCGGGAGCGGTGCTCTACTTC	CASRSVAGAVLYF
NA	NA	TRBV30	TRBJ2-6	TGTGCCTGGAGCCAAGAGGGCCCTGGGGCCAACGTCCTGACTTTC	CAWSQEGPGANVLTF
TRBD1	NA	TRBV2	TRBJ1-4	TGTGCCAGCAAGCCTGGACAGGTGGCCGATGAAAAACTGTTTTTT	CASKPGQVADEKLFF
TRBD2	NA	TRBV15	TRBJ2-1	TGTGCCACCAGCAGAGGGACGAAGACTAGCCGCGATTCTGACAATGAGCAGTTCTTC	CATSRGTKTSRDSDNEQFF
TRBD1	NA	TRBV7-9	TRBJ1-1	TGTGCCAGCAGCGAAGAGCCTTACAGGGGGAACACTGAAGCTTTCTTT	CASSEEPYRGNTEAFF
NA	NA	TRBV5-1	TRBJ1-1	TGCGCCAGCCGAGGCCAGGGACAAGAAGCTTTCTTT	CASRGQGQEAFF